What follows describes a single T cell receptor (beta chain). Using immunoSEQ multiplex PCR, the repertoire was profiled, and TCRdb retains in-frame clones only, with some absent. The sample yields 9,500 to 13,000 clones, 65% to 85% seen once. This specimen comes from a study of OX40 agonist ivuxolimab in advanced cancers. The CDR3 is 12 amino acids. Trimming removed 2 bases at V and 4 bases at J, with 5 bases between. CDR1 is SGHTA and CDR2 is FQGNSA in the germline V gene. This sequence joins TRBV7-2 and TRBJ1-1; D remains unclear. This specimen consisted of CD4+ or CD8+ T cells sorted from blood, obtained in a trial of the OX40 agonist ivuxolimab. The TCR originated in an adult with an advanced solid tumor such as melanoma, head and neck, liver or kidney cancer. CDR3 protein: CASSLRSTEAFF. CDR3 bases: TGTGCCAGCAGCTTAAGGAGCACTGAAGCTTTCTTT.